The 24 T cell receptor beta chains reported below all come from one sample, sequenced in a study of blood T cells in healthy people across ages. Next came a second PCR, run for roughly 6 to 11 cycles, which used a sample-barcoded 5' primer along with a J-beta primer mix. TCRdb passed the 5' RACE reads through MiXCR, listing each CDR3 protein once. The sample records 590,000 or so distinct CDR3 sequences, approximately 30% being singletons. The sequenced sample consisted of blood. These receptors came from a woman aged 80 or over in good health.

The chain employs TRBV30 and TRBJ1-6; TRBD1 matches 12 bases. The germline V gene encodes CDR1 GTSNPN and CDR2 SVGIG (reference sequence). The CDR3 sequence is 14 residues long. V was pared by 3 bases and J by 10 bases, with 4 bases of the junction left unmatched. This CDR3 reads CAWSRDRGQSPLHF. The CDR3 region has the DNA TGTGCCTGGAGCCGGGACAGGGGGCAATCACCCCTCCACTTT.

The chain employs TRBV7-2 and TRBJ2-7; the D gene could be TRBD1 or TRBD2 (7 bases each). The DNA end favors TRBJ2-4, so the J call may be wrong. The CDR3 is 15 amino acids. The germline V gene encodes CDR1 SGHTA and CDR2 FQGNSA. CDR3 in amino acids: CASSSPRGGLGIQYF. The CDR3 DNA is TGTGCCAGCAGCTCCCCCAGGGGGGGCCTAGGCATTCAGTACTTC.

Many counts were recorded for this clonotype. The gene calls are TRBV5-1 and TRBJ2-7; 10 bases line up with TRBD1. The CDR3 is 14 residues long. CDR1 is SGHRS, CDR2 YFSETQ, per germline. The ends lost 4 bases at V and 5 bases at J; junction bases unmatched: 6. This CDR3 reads CASSLGTGDHEQYF. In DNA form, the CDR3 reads TGCGCCAGCAGCCTCGGGACAGGGGACCACGAGCAGTACTTC.

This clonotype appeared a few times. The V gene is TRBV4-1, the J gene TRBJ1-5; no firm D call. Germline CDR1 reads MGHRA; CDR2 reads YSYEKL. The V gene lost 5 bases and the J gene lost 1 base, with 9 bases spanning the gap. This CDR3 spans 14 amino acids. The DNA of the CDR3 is TGCGCCAGCAGCTTAATCGGAAGCAATCAGCCCCAGCATTTT. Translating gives CASSLIGSNQPQHF.

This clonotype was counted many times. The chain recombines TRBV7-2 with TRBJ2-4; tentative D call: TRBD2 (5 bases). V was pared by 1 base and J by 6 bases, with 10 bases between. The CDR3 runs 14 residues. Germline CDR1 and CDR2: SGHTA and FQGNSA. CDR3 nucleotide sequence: TGTGCCAGCAGCTTAGATCCCGGGATAAACATTCAGTACTTC. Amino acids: CASSLDPGINIQYF.

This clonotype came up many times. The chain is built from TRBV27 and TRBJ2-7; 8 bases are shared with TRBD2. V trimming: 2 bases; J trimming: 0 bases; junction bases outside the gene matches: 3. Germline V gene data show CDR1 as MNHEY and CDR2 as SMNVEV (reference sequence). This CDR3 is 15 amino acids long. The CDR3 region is CASSLQAGGSYEQYF. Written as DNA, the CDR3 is TGTGCCAGCAGTTTACAGGCGGGGGGCTCCTACGAGCAGTACTTC.

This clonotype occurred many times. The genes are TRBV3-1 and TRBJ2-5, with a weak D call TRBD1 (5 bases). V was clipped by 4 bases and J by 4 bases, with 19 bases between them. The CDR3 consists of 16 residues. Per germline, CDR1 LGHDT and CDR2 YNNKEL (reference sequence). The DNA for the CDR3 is TGTGCCAGCAGCCCAGGCCAGGGAAGCCTCCCAGAGACCCAGTACTTC. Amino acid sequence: CASSPGQGSLPETQYF.

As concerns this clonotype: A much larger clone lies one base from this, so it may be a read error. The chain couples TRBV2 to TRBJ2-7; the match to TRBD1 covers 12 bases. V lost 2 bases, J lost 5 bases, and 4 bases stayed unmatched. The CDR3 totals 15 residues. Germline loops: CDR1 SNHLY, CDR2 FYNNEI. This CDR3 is CASSEWGTGGHEQYF. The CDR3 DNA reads TGTGCCAGCAGTGAATGGGGGACAGGGGGCCACGAGCAGTACTTC.

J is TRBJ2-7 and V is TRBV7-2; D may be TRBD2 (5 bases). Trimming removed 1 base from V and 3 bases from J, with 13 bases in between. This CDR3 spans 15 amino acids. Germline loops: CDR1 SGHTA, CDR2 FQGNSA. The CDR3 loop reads CASSLGVRAGYEQYF. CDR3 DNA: TGTGCCAGCAGCTTAGGCGTGAGGGCGGGCTACGAGCAGTACTTC.

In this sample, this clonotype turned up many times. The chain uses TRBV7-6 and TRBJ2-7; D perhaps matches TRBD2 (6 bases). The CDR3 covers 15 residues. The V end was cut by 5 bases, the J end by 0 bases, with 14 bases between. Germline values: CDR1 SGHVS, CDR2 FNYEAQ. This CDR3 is CASSEEGQSSYEQYF. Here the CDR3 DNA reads TGTGCCAGCAGCGAGGAGGGCCAAAGCTCCTACGAGCAGTACTTC.

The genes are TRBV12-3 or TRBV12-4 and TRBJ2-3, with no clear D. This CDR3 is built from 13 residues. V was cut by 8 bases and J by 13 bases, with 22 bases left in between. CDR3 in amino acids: CASRGASADAEYF. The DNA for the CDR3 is TGTGCCAGCCGTGGAGCGAGCGCAGATGCGGAGTATTTT.

CDR3 amino acids: CASSPQGGRGSPLHF. The CDR3 region has the DNA TGTGCCAGCAGCCCCCAAGGGGGGCGCGGATCACCCCTCCACTTT. The chain carries TRBV28 and TRBJ1-6; the D gene is possibly TRBD1 (6 bases). Per germline, CDR1 MDHEN and CDR2 SYDVKM. Trimming stripped 6 bases from V and 10 bases from J, with 19 bases between. This CDR3 region has 15 residues.

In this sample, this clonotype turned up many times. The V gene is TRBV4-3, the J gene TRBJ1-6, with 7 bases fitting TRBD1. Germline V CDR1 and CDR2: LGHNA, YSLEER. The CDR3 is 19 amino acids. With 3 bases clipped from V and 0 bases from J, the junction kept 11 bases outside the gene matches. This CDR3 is CASSHQTPGQLSYNSPLHF. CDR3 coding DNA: TGCGCCAGCAGCCATCAGACACCGGGACAGCTCTCCTATAATTCACCCCTCCACTTT.

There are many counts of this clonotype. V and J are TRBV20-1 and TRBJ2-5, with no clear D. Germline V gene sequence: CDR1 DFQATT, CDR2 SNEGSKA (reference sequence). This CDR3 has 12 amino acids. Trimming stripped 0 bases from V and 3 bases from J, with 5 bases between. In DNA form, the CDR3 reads TGCAGTGCTAGAGAGGGAAAAGAGACCCAGTACTTC. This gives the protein CSAREGKETQYF.

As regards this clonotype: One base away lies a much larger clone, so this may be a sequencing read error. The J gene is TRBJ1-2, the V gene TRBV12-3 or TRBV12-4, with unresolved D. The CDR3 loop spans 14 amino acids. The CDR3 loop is CASSSSGYLYVYTF. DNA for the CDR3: TGTGCCAGCAGCTCAAGCGGATATCTCTATGTCTACACCTTC.

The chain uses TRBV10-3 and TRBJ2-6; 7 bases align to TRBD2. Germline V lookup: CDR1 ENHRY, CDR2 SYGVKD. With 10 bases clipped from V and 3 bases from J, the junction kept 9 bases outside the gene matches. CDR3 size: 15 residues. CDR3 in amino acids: CATYAGVGGANVLTF. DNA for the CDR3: TGTGCCACCTACGCGGGGGTTGGTGGGGCCAACGTCCTGACTTTC.

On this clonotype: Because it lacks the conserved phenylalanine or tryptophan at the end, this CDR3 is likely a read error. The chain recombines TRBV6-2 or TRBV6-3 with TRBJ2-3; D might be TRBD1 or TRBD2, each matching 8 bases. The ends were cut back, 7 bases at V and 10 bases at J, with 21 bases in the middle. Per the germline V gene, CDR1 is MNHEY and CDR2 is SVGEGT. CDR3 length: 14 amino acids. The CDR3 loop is CASMDSGSRGPQYC. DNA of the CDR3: TGTGCCAGCATGGACAGCGGGAGCAGGGGGCCGCAGTATTGT.

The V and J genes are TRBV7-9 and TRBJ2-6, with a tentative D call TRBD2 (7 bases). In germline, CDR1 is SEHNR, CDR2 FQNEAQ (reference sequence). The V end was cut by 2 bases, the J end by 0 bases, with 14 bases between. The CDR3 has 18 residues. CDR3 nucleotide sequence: TGTGCCAGCAGCTTACGGGGGGCCCAATTCTCTGGGGCCAACGTCCTGACTTTC. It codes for CASSLRGAQFSGANVLTF.

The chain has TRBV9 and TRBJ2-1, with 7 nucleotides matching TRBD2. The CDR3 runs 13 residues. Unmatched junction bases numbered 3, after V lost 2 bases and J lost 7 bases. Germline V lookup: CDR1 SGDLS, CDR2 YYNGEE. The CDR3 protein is CASSVGLENEQFF. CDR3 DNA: TGTGCCAGCAGCGTCGGACTAGAAAATGAGCAGTTCTTC.

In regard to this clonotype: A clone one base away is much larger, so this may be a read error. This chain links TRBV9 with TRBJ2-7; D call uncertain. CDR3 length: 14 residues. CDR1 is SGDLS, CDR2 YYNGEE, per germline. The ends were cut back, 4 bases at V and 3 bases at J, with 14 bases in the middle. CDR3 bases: TGTGCCAGCAGCCCCCGGACGTCCAGCTACGAGCAGTACTTC. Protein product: CASSPRTSSYEQYF.

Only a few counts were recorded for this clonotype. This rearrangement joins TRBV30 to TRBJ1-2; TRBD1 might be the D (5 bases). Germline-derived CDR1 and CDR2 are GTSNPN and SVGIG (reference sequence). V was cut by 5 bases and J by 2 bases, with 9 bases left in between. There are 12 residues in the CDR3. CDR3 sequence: CAWGDGNYGYTF. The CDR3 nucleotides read TGTGCCTGGGGGGACGGAAACTATGGCTACACCTTC.

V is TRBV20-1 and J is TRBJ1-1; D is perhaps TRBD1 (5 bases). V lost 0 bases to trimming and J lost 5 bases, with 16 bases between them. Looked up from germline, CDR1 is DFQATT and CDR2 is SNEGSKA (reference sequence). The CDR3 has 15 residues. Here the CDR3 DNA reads TGCAGTGCTAGAGATATGGGCGCAGGGCGTACTGAAGCTTTCTTT. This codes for CSARDMGAGRTEAFF.

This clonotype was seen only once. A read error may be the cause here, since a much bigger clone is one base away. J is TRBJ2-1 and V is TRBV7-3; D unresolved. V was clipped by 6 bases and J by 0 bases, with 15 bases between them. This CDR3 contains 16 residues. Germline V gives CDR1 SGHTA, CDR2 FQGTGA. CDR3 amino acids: CASSRAQKFSYNEQFF. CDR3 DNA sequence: TGTGCCAGCAGTCGCGCCCAGAAGTTCTCCTACAATGAGCAGTTCTTC.

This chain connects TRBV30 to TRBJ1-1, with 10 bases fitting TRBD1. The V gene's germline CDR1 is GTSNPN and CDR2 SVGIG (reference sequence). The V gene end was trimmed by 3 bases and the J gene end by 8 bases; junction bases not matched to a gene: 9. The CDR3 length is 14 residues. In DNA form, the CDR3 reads TGTGCCTGGAGGCAGACAGGGGGCTCCGGAGAAGCTTTCTTT. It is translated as CAWRQTGGSGEAFF. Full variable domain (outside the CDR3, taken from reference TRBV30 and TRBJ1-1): SQTIHQWPATLVQPVGSPLSLECTVEGTSNPNLYWYRQAAGRGLQLLFYSVGIGQISSEVPQNLSASRPQDRQFILSSKKLLLSDSGFYLCAWRQTGGSGEAFFGQGTRLTVV.